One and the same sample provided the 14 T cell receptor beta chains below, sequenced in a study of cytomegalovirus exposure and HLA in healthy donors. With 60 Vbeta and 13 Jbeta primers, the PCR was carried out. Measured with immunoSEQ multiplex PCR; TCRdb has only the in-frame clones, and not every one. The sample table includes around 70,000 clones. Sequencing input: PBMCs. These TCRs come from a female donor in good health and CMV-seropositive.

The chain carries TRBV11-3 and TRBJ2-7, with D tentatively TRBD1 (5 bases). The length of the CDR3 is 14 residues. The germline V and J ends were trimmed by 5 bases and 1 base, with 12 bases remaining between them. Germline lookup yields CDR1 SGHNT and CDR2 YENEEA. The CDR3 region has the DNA TGTGCCAGCAGCCGGACACCATATTCCTACGAGCAGTACTTC. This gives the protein CASSRTPYSYEQYF. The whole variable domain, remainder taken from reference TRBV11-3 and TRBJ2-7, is EAGVVQSPRYKIIEKKQPVAFWCNPISGHNTLYWYLQNLGQGPELLIRYENEEAVDDSQLPKDRFSAERLKGVDSTLKIQPAELGDSAVYLCASSRTPYSYEQYFGPGTRLTVT.

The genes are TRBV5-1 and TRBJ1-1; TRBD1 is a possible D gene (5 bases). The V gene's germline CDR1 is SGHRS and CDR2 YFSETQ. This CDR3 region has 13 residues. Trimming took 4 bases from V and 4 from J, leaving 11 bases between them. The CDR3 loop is CASSPYGGTEAFF. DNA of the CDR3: TGCGCCAGCAGCCCCTACGGGGGCACTGAAGCTTTCTTT.

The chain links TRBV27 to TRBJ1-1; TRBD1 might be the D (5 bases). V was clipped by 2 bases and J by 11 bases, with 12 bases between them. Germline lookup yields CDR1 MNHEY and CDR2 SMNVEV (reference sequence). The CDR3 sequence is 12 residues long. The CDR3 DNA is TGTGCCAGCAGTTTAACCGGAGGGGCCGCTTTCTTT. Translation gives CASSLTGGAAFF.

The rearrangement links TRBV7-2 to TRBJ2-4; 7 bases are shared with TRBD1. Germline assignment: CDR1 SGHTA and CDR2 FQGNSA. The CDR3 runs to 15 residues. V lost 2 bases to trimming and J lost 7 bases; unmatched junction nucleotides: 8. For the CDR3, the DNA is TGTGCCAGCAGCTTACGACAGGGAAGGTTGAACATTCAGTACTTC. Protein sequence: CASSLRQGRLNIQYF.

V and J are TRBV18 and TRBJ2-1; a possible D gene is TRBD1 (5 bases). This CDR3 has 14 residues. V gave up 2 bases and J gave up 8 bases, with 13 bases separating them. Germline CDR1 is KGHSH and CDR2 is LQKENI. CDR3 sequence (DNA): TGTGCCAGCTCACCAAAAAGGGGATCAGATGAGCAGTTCTTC. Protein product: CASSPKRGSDEQFF.

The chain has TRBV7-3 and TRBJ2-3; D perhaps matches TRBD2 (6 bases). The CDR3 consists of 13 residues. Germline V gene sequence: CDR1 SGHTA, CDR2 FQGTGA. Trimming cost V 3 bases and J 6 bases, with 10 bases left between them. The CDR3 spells CASSFGEADTQYF. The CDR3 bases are TGTGCCAGCAGCTTCGGGGAGGCGGATACGCAGTATTTT.

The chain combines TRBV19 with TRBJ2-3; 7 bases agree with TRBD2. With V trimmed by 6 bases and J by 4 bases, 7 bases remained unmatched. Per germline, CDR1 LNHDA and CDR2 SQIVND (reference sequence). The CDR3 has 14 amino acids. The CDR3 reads CASRRTSGPDTQYF. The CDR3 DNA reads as TGTGCCAGTAGGAGGACTAGTGGCCCAGATACGCAGTATTTT.

The CDR3 loop reads CASSRRQTQETQYF. CDR3 in DNA: TGTGCCAGCAGTAGACGACAGACCCAAGAGACCCAGTACTTC. The V call is TRBV6-5, the J call TRBJ2-5, with D possibly TRBD1 on 5 matching bases. The ends were cut back, 5 bases at V and 1 base at J, with 11 bases in the middle. The CDR3 extends over 14 amino acids. Looked up from germline, CDR1 is MNHEY and CDR2 is SVGAGI.

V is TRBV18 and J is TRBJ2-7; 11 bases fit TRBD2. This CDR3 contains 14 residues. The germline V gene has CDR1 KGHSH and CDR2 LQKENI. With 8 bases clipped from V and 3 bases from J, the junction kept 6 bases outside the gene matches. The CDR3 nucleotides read TGTGCCAGCAGATCCGGGACTAGCGGCTACGAGCAGTACTTC. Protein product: CASRSGTSGYEQYF.

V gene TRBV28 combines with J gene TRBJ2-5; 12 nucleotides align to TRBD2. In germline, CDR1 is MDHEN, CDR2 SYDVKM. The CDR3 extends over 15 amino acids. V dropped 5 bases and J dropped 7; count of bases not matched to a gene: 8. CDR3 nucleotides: TGTGCCAGCAGTCCGAGGACTAGCGGGGAGAGGACCCAGTACTTC. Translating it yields CASSPRTSGERTQYF. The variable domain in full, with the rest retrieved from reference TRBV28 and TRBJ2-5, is DVKVTQSSRYLVKRTGEKVFLECVQDMDHENMFWYRQDPGLGLRLIYFSYDVKMKEKGDIPEGYSVSREKKERFSLILESASTNQTSMYLCASSPRTSGERTQYFGPGTRLLVL.

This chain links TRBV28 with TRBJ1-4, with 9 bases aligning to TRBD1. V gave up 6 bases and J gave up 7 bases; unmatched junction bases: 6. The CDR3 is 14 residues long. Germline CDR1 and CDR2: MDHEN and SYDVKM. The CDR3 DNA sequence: TGTGCCAGCAGCATCACAGGGGGCGGTGAAAAACTGTTTTTT. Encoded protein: CASSITGGGEKLFF.

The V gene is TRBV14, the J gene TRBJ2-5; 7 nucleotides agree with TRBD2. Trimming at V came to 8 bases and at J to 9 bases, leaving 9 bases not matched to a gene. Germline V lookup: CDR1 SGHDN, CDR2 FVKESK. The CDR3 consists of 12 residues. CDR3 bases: TGTGCCAGCGAACAAGATGGGGGGGCCCAGTACTTC. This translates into CASEQDGGAQYF.

CDR3 sequence (DNA): TGTGCCAGTAGTTCGGGATTTGAAGGCTACACCTTC. This gives the protein CASSSGFEGYTF. The rearrangement joins TRBV19 to TRBJ1-2; no reliable D call. This CDR3 contains 12 residues. With 5 bases removed from V and 8 bases from J, the gap between germline ends came to 12 bases. Looked up from germline, CDR1 is LNHDA and CDR2 is SQIVND (reference sequence).

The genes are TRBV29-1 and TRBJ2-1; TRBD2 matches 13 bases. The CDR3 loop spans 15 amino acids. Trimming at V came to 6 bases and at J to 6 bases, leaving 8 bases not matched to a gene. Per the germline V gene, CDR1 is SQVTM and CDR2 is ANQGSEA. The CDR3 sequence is CSVGTSGMKGNEQFF. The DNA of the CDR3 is TGCAGCGTGGGGACTAGCGGGATGAAAGGCAATGAGCAGTTCTTC.